Shown below are 28 T cell receptor beta chains from a single sample sequenced in a study of beta chain features in type 1 diabetes. The entirety of the isolated RNA underwent reverse transcription, so expressed TCRB transcripts were sequenced. Data came from immunoSEQ multiplex PCR; TCRdb stores just in-frame clones and leaves some out. This repertoire shows almost 350,000 clones, 8% found once; its top ten account for more than 0.4%. What was sequenced was central memory CD4+ T cells from blood. These receptors all come from a woman between 18 and 29 years old in good health.

This chain joins TRBV6-5 and TRBJ1-2; possibly TRBD1 for D (5 bases). Trimming took off 4 bases at V and 5 bases at J, with 11 bases between the two ends. This CDR3 is 13 amino acids long. The germline gives CDR1 MNHEY, CDR2 SVGAGI. This chain's CDR3 is CASSSGTLYGYTF. CDR3 bases: TGTGCCAGCAGTTCCGGGACTCTTTATGGCTACACCTTC.

This clone was counted only a few times. The gene calls are TRBV2 and TRBJ2-6, with D uncertain. The germline V gene has CDR1 SNHLY and CDR2 FYNNEI. V was trimmed by 7 bases and J by 2 bases, leaving 12 bases between them. The CDR3 is made up of 15 amino acids. The CDR3 is CASTSYSAGANVLTF. Written as DNA, the CDR3 is TGTGCCAGCACTTCATACAGTGCTGGGGCCAACGTCCTGACTTTC.

This clone was found a few times. The chain joins TRBV18 to TRBJ2-5; D not certain. Germline V CDR1 and CDR2: KGHSH, LQKENI. With 0 bases removed from V and 5 bases from J, the gap between germline ends came to 7 bases. The CDR3 extends over 13 amino acids. The CDR3 loop is CASSPPGRETQYF. The CDR3 bases are TGTGCCAGCTCACCACCAGGAAGGGAGACCCAGTACTTC.

The table lists this clone with a few counts. The chain couples TRBV29-1 to TRBJ2-7; 8 positions agree with TRBD2. The CDR3 length is 13 residues. From germline, CDR1 is SQVTM and CDR2 ANQGSEA. Trimming cost V 2 bases and J 9 bases; bases outside gene matches: 9. The CDR3 DNA sequence: TGCAGCGTTGAAACGGGAGGGACTACGGGGCAGTACTTC. Protein sequence: CSVETGGTTGQYF.

The chain is built from TRBV27 and TRBJ2-1; maybe TRBD2 (5 bases). Germline V gene lookup returns CDR1 MNHEY and CDR2 SMNVEV (reference sequence). This CDR3 comprises 22 residues. Trimming stripped 8 bases from V and 4 bases from J, with 39 bases between. The CDR3 region is CASHCDIGLLKSVLVKYNEQFF. CDR3 in DNA: TGTGCCAGCCATTGCGACATCGGACTCCTCAAAAGCGTCCTCGTGAAATACAATGAGCAGTTCTTC.

V is TRBV29-1 and J is TRBJ2-3; TRBD1 matches at 9 bases. CDR3 length: 14 residues. Per germline, CDR1 SQVTM and CDR2 ANQGSEA. The V and J ends lost 7 bases and 3 bases, in that order; junction bases with no gene match: 8. CDR3 nucleotides: TGCAGCGATGGGACAGGGAAAGGGACAGATACGCAGTATTTT. It specifies CSDGTGKGTDTQYF.

A few counts support this clone. The chain joins TRBV18 to TRBJ2-3, with D possibly TRBD1 on 6 matching bases. The V end was cut by 2 bases, the J end by 4 bases, with 13 bases between. This CDR3 is 15 amino acids long. Germline V lookup: CDR1 KGHSH, CDR2 LQKENI. The CDR3 nucleotides read TGTGCCAGCTCACCAATCCAGGGGCAATCAGATACGCAGTATTTT. Translation gives CASSPIQGQSDTQYF.

The chain is built from TRBV20-1 and TRBJ2-7; D is undetermined. Per germline, CDR1 DFQATT and CDR2 SNEGSKA (reference sequence). The V end lost 3 bases, the J end lost 7 bases, and 10 bases lay between the germline ends. The CDR3 sequence is 11 residues long. CDR3 amino acids: CSASNSLEQYF. As DNA, the CDR3 is TGCAGTGCTAGCAACTCCCTTGAGCAGTACTTC.

With respect to this clone: Additional DNA sequences in this sample encode the identical CDR3. The chain joins TRBV5-4 to TRBJ2-3; D is uncertain. The CDR3 runs 12 residues. V was trimmed by 2 bases and J by 3 bases, leaving 4 bases between them. The germline gives CDR1 SGHNT, CDR2 YYREEE (reference sequence). CDR3 in amino acids: CASSFRTDTQYF. The CDR3 bases are TGTGCCAGCAGCTTCCGAACAGATACGCAGTATTTT.

The CDR3 reads CSAVLSSYEQYF. The CDR3 nucleotides read TGCAGCGCTGTACTGAGCTCCTACGAGCAGTACTTC. The chain uses TRBV29-1 and TRBJ2-7; the D is unclear. The germline V and J ends were trimmed by 7 bases and 0 bases, with 10 bases remaining between them. The CDR3 is made up of 12 amino acids. CDR1 and CDR2 (germline): SQVTM, ANQGSEA.

The chain employs TRBV7-2 and TRBJ2-5; D possibly corresponds to TRBD1 (5 bases). The V gene's germline CDR1 is SGHTA and CDR2 FQGNSA. V lost 7 bases and J lost 2, with 11 bases in between. The CDR3 has 13 amino acids. The CDR3 region has the DNA TGTGCCAGCACAAAACAGGTACAAGAGACCCAGTACTTC. Translating it yields CASTKQVQETQYF.

V is TRBV7-2 and J is TRBJ1-5; D is uncertain. V lost 1 base, J lost 9 bases, and 10 bases lay in between. The germline gives CDR1 SGHTA, CDR2 FQGNSA. CDR3 length: 13 amino acids. The CDR3 protein is CASSLEGFGPQHF. CDR3 bases: TGTGCCAGCAGCTTAGAAGGCTTTGGGCCCCAGCATTTT. The entire variable domain, with the rest obtained from reference TRBV7-2 and TRBJ1-5, is as follows: GAGVSQSPSNKVTEKGKDVELRCDPISGHTALYWYRQSLGQGLEFLIYFQGNSAPDKSGLPSDRFSAERTGGSVSTLTIQRTQQEDSAVYLCASSLEGFGPQHFGDGTRLSIL.

This clone was seen more than once but under ten times. This sequence joins TRBV7-2 and TRBJ1-2, with TRBD1 as a possible D gene (6 bases). Trimming removed 5 bases at V and 4 bases at J, with 14 bases between. The V gene's germline CDR1 is SGHTA and CDR2 FQGNSA. The CDR3 contains 14 residues. The CDR3 DNA follows: TGTGCCAGCAGCCCCGGGACAAATCCCTATGGCTACACCTTC. This sequence encodes CASSPGTNPYGYTF.

CDR3 in amino acids: CASSLDRSGSRTYEQYF. DNA for the CDR3: TGTGCCAGCAGCTTAGATCGCAGCGGGAGTCGGACCTACGAGCAGTACTTC. This chain connects TRBV11-2 to TRBJ2-7, with 8 positions matching TRBD2. With 0 bases clipped from V and 2 bases from J, the junction kept 9 bases outside the gene matches. In germline, CDR1 is SGHAT, CDR2 FQNNGV. The CDR3 totals 17 residues.

This clone turned up a few times. The rearrangement links TRBV4-2 to TRBJ2-3, with TRBD2 identical over 14 bases. The CDR3 runs 18 residues. Germline loops: CDR1 LGHNA, CDR2 YNFKEQ. V was pared by 0 bases and J by 7 bases, with 9 bases of the junction left unmatched. The CDR3 loop reads CASSQEPTSGRGMNTQYF. In DNA form, the CDR3 reads TGTGCCAGCAGCCAAGAGCCGACTAGCGGGAGGGGCATGAATACGCAGTATTTT.

The chain is built from TRBV11-2 and TRBJ2-2; D is uncertain. From germline, CDR1 is SGHAT and CDR2 FQNNGV. CDR3 size: 13 residues. Trimming shortened V by 5 bases and J by 7 bases, and 11 bases separated the two germline ends. The CDR3 coding sequence is TGTGCCAGCAGCGTGACTCAGGTCGGGGAGCTGTTTTTT. It is translated as CASSVTQVGELFF.

This clone showed up many times. This sequence joins TRBV28 and TRBJ2-5, with TRBD2 identical over 13 bases. CDR3 length equals 16 residues. CDR1 MDHEN and CDR2 SYDVKM come from the germline V gene. J lost 0 bases, V lost 4 bases, and 2 bases had no gene match. The CDR3: CASSSGLAGYQETQYF. CDR3 in DNA: TGTGCCAGCAGTTCGGGACTAGCGGGATACCAAGAGACCCAGTACTTC. Full variable domain (rest looked up from reference TRBV28 and TRBJ2-5): DVKVTQSSRYLVKRTGEKVFLECVQDMDHENMFWYRQDPGLGLRLIYFSYDVKMKEKGDIPEGYSVSREKKERFSLILESASTNQTSMYLCASSSGLAGYQETQYFGPGTRLLVL.

This rearrangement joins TRBV5-1 to TRBJ2-3, with 7 bases fitting TRBD2. Germline V gene lookup returns CDR1 SGHRS and CDR2 YFSETQ. The J segment lost 0 bases and the V segment lost 1 base, leaving 5 bases of the junction unmatched. CDR3 length equals 16 residues. This CDR3 is CASSLLIAGSTDTQYF. The CDR3, as DNA: TGCGCCAGCAGCTTGCTAATAGCGGGTAGCACAGATACGCAGTATTTT. The full variable domain, completed using reference TRBV5-1 and TRBJ2-3, is KAGVTQTPRYLIKTRGQQVTLSCSPISGHRSVSWYQQTPGQGLQFLFEYFSETQRNKGNFPGRFSGRQFSNSRSEMNVSTLELGDSALYLCASSLLIAGSTDTQYFGPGTRLTVL.

The rearrangement uses TRBV7-2 and TRBJ1-5; a possible D gene is TRBD1 (5 bases). Germline V gene lookup returns CDR1 SGHTA and CDR2 FQGNSA. This CDR3 is 16 amino acids long. Trimming took off 1 base at V and 0 bases at J, with 10 bases between the two ends. CDR3 sequence: CASSLGGGSSNQPQHF. The CDR3 DNA reads TGTGCCAGCAGCTTAGGTGGGGGGAGTAGCAATCAGCCCCAGCATTTT.

This clone was seen a handful of times. The V and J genes are TRBV18 and TRBJ2-5, with no clear D. Germline CDR1 is KGHSH and CDR2 is LQKENI. The length of the CDR3 is 14 residues. Trimming left V 1 base short and J 4 bases short, with 10 bases between. The CDR3 spells CASSPRGKRETQYF. CDR3 nucleotide sequence: TGTGCCAGCTCACCACGGGGTAAAAGAGAGACCCAGTACTTC.

This clone has a handful of counts. The chain links TRBV9 to TRBJ2-3; TRBD2 aligns across 7 bases. V gave up 0 bases and J gave up 1 base; unmatched junction bases: 8. This CDR3 contains 17 residues. Germline V gene lookup returns CDR1 SGDLS and CDR2 YYNGEE. CDR3 residues: CASSVGLGGGGTDTQYF. In nucleotides, the CDR3 is TGTGCCAGCAGCGTAGGCCTGGGGGGAGGGGGCACAGATACGCAGTATTTT.

CDR3 DNA sequence: TGCGCCAGCAGACGGACTAGTGATGCCACCGGGGAGCTGTTTTTT. Translated: CASRRTSDATGELFF. V usage is TRBV4-1 and J usage is TRBJ2-2, with 7 bases aligning to TRBD2. The CDR3 is made up of 15 amino acids. From germline, CDR1 is MGHRA and CDR2 YSYEKL. V lost 6 bases and J lost 4; bases outside the gene matches: 8.

This clone came up many times. The chain recombines TRBV7-9 with TRBJ2-7; 11 nucleotides line up with TRBD2. This CDR3 spans 15 amino acids. V lost 5 bases and J lost 4; bases outside the gene matches: 7. Germline V gene lookup returns CDR1 SEHNR and CDR2 FQNEAQ (reference sequence). The chain's CDR3 is CASSPTLAGEYEQYF. The DNA of the CDR3 is TGTGCCAGCAGCCCAACACTAGCGGGAGAGTACGAGCAGTACTTC.

The genes are TRBV9 and TRBJ2-3, with D maybe TRBD2 (6 bases). CDR3 length: 16 amino acids. V was trimmed by 3 bases and J by 1 base, leaving 15 bases between them. The germline CDR1 and CDR2 sequences are SGDLS and YYNGEE. CDR3 sequence: CASSGGPTSRTDTQYF. As DNA, the CDR3 is TGTGCCAGCAGCGGCGGTCCGACTAGTCGCACAGATACGCAGTATTTT.

This clone was seen a few times. The V and J genes are TRBV6-1 and TRBJ2-6; 7 nucleotides match TRBD2. The CDR3 has 15 residues. Germline values: CDR1 MNHNS, CDR2 SASEGT. V lost 7 bases to trimming and J lost 1 base; unmatched junction nucleotides: 4. The CDR3 sequence: CASIGGGSGANVLTF. DNA of the CDR3: TGTGCCAGCATAGGCGGGGGATCTGGGGCCAACGTCCTGACTTTC.

This clone was seen repeatedly, ten times or more. The genes are TRBV28 and TRBJ2-3; D unresolved. CDR3 length: 12 residues. The V end was cut by 4 bases, the J end by 4 bases, with 6 bases between. Germline V gene data show CDR1 as MDHEN and CDR2 as SYDVKM. This CDR3 reads CASSSTSDTQYF. Written as DNA, the CDR3 is TGTGCCAGCAGTTCCACGTCAGATACGCAGTATTTT.

This clone turned up a few times. This chain connects TRBV10-3 to TRBJ1-1, with 9 bases aligning to TRBD1. This CDR3 comprises 14 residues. Looked up from germline, CDR1 is ENHRY and CDR2 is SYGVKD. V was pared by 7 bases and J by 3 bases, with 6 bases of the junction left unmatched. This CDR3 is CAINRQGGDTEAFF. The DNA of the CDR3 is TGTGCCATCAATCGACAGGGGGGAGACACTGAAGCTTTCTTT.

There are a few counts of this clone. The chain recombines TRBV5-6 with TRBJ1-2; 7 bases align to TRBD1. The germline V gene has CDR1 SGHDT and CDR2 YYEEEE. Trimming cost V 6 bases and J 5 bases; bases outside gene matches: 7. This CDR3 has 13 residues. The CDR3 sequence is CASTETGTYGYTF. CDR3 sequence (DNA): TGTGCCAGCACCGAGACAGGGACTTATGGCTACACCTTC.